This T cell receptor (beta chain) was profiled in a study of blood T cell repertoires in COVID-19. The wider study: There were acute and convalescent COVID-19 samples, and they came from the United States, Italy and Spain. Sample material is recorded as cDNA or gDNA derived from T cells, B-cell-depleted T cells, or PBMCs.

Germline V gene data show CDR1 as LNHDA and CDR2 as SQIVND (reference sequence). The CDR3 length is 16 residues. After removal of 9 bases from V and 4 bases from J, the junction contained 18 bases not matched to a gene. Original handling: Counts of nucleated cells, estimated from reference gene primer amplification, were obtained. TCRdb's copy holds only in-frame clones and misses some; the assay was immunoSEQ multiplex PCR. D and trimming come from the DNA, and the V and J calls and clone size come from that table. Counted here are 200,000 to 250,000 clones, around 84% occurring once; the ten biggest clones make up about 9.7%.

This TCR derives from a man aged 45 to 65 with active or convalescent COVID-19. This sequence joins TRBV19 and TRBJ2-7; 7 nucleotides match TRBD1. Material: peripheral blood. The CDR3 loop reads CASKNCRWTGDYEQYV. CDR3 bases: TGTGCCAGCAAAAATTGTAGGTGGACAGGAGATTACGAGCAGTACGTC.